Below, one T cell receptor (beta chain) is given with its context. Its antigen is not yet known. Base qualities are not recorded, but no much larger clone differs from it by a single base. The data were obtained in a study of T cell responses to AZD1222 COVID-19 vaccine (dated by TCRdb to the early 2020s). Study-wide context: AZD1222 recipients given second doses at about 4 weeks or at about 12 weeks were pooled, since spike-specific TCR depth and breadth were not found to differ between the two schedules. TCR sequencing covered 230 to 250 trial participants: some 210 given two doses of AZD1222 and about 26 given two doses of MenACWY control vaccine. Trial participants were enrolled into age subgroups of 18-55, 56-69 and 70-plus years, which contained about 160, 30 and 59 TCR-sequenced participants, respectively. Summary of the overall study and its limitations: Participants were mostly white British and included more females than males, and it was suggested by the authors that clonal diversity may have been underestimated. Epitopes outside the regions mutated in the B.1.351 and B.1.1.7 variants were reportedly recognized by nearly half of the unique spike-specific TCRs. The 56-69-year group was small, and its depth increase did not reach significance, likely because of low power. After two AZD1222 doses, spike-specific TCR breadth and depth were significantly higher than at day 0 and than in MenACWY recipients. Conclusions about previously exposed vaccinees are limited, since just 5 to 7 AZD1222 recipients were seropositive for SARS-CoV-2 at baseline. The vaccine-associated CD4 TCRs covered the entire spike protein, and the dominant responses fell in regions 160-218 and 743-854. Because no day 14 peak-response samples were available, the repertoires could be characterized only after the peak T cell response.

The CDR3 sequence holds 14 residues, the cysteine and phenylalanine included. Only the CDR3 DNA is retained, 42 bases long and in frame from the first base. From a lookup of the germline V gene, CDR1 and CDR2 are SGHTA and FQGTGA. Cut back by 5 bases and 6 bases, the V and J ends lie 13 bases apart. The time point label corresponds to: baseline before first vaccination. Samples from vaccinated people were obtained from the UK trials COV001 and COV002, which included a single-blind randomized controlled phase 2/3 trial of AZD1222 (ChAdOx1 nCoV-19) in healthy adults. For TCRbeta chain sequencing, PBMC samples were collected from trial participants at day 0 and at day 28 after the second dose. The CDR3 regions of human TCRbeta chains were analyzed by immunosequencing. From the authors' description of their analysis: Repertoire TCRs were matched against a reference library of SARS-CoV-2-specific TCRs generated with the MIRA antigen-specificity platform. Breadth was defined as the fraction of unique TCRs that were SARS-CoV-2-associated. Depth was defined as the fraction of total T cells that were SARS-CoV-2-associated. Using the MIRA data, each spike-specific TCR was mapped to the spike region that the TCR reacts to and placed in a CD4 or CD8 class. Log10-transformed breadth and depth values were compared by one-way ANOVA with Sidak's multiple comparisons tests. Drawn from immuneACCESS, this table holds only the in-frame rearrangements with V and J called that TCRdb kept. Clones are partly lost; checked studies trace under half to an unresolved V gene and leave the rest unexplained. V, J and clone size are those of that table, while D and trimming were read from the DNA. The sample table holds about 180,000 clones, of which about 90% were seen once. The top ten hold roughly 0.5% of the sample.

Recombination linked TRBV7-3 to TRBJ2-2, and the D gene may be TRBD2, 7 bases matching. The starting material was peripheral blood, obtained on day 0 of AZD1222 vaccination. The sequence was obtained from an adult in good health. The bases are TGTGCCAGCAGCCCTATGCGGGGGCCCGGGGAGCTGTTTTTT. It specifies CASSPMRGPGELFF. Reference TRBV7-3 and TRBJ2-2 genes cover what lies past the CDR3, so the full variable domain is GAGVSQTPSNKVTEKGKYVELRCDPISGHTALYWYRQSLGQGPEFLIYFQGTGAADDSGLPNDRFFAVRPEGSVSTLKIQRTERGDSAVYLCASSPMRGPGELFFGEGSRLTVL.